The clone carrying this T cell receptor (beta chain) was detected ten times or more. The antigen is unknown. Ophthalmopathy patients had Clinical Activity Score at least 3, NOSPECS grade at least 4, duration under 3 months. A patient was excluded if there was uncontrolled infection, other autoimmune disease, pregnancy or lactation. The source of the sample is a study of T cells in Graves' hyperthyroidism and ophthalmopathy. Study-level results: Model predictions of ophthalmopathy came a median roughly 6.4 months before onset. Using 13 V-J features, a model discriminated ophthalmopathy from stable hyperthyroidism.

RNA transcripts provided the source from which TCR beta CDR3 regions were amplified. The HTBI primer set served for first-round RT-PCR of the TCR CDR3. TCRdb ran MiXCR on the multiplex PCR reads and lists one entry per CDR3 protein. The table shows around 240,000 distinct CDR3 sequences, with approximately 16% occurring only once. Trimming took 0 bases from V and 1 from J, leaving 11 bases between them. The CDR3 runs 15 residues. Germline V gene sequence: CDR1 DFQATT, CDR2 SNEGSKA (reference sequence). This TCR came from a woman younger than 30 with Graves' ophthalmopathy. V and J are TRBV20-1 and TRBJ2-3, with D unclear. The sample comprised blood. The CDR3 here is CSAREGSLGTDTQYF. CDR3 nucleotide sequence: TGCAGTGCTAGAGAGGGTTCCCTAGGCACAGATACGCAGTATTTT.